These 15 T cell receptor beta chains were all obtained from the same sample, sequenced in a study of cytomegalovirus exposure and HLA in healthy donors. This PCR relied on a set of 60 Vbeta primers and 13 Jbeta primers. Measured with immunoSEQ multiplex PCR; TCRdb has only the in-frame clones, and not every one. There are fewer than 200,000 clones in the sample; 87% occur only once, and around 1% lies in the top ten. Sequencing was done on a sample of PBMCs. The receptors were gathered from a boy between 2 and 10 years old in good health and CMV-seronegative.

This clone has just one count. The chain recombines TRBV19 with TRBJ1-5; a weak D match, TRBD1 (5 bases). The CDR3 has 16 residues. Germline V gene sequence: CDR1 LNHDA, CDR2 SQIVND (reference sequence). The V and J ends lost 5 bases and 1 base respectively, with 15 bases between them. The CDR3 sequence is CASSSETVPSNQPQHF. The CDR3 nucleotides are TGTGCCAGTAGTTCCGAGACAGTGCCCAGCAATCAGCCCCAGCATTTT.

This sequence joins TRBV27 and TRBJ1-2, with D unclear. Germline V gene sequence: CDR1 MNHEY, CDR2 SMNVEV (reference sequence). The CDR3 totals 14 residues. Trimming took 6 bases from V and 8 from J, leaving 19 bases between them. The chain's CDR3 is CASRLSGEGGGYTF. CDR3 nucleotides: TGTGCCAGCAGGTTGAGCGGGGAGGGTGGCGGCTACACCTTC.

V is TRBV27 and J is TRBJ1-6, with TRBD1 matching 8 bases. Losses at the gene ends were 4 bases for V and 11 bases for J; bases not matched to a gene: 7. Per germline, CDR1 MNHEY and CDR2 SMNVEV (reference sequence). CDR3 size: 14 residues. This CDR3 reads CASSSQGAIAPLHF. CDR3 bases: TGTGCCAGCAGTTCCCAGGGGGCGATTGCACCCCTCCACTTT.

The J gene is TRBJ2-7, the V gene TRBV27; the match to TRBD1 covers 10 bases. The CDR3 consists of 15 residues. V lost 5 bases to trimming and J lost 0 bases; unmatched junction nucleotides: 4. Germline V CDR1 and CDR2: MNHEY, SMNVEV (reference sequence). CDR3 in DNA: TGTGCCAGCAGTGACAGGGGGCGGTTCTCCTACGAGCAGTACTTC. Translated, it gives CASSDRGRFSYEQYF.

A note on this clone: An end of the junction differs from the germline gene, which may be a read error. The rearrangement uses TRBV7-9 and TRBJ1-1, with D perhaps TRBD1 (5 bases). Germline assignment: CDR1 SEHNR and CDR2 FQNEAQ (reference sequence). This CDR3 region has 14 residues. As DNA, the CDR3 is TGTTCCAGCAGCTTAATCGGGCAGGGCACTGAAGCTTTCTTT. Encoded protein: CSSSLIGQGTEAFF.

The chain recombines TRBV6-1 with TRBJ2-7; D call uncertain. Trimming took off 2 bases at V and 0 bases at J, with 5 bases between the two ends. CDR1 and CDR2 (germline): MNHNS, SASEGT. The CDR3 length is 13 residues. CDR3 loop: CASSERSSYEQYF. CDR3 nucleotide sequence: TGTGCCAGCAGTGAAAGGAGCTCCTACGAGCAGTACTTC.

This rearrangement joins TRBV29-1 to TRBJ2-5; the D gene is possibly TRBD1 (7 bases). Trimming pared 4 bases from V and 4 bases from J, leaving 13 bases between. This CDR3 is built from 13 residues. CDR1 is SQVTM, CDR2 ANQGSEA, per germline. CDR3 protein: CSVVRGVAETQYF. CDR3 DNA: TGCAGCGTTGTCAGGGGGGTGGCAGAGACCCAGTACTTC.

The CDR3 DNA is TGTGCCAGCAACGAGGTGGGGCCTACTCGGTACACCGGGGAGCTGTTTTTT. Encoded protein: CASNEVGPTRYTGELFF. The rearrangement uses TRBV2 and TRBJ2-2; D possibly corresponds to TRBD1 (5 bases). This CDR3 is built from 17 residues. Trimming pared 7 bases from V and 3 bases from J, leaving 21 bases between. Looked up from germline, CDR1 is SNHLY and CDR2 is FYNNEI.

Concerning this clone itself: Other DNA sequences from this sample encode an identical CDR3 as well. The CDR3 nucleotides are TGTGCCAGCAGTGAGGCAAATCAGCCCCAGCATTTT. Protein: CASSEANQPQHF. The chain uses TRBV6-5 and TRBJ1-5; D is unresolved. V gave up 5 bases and J gave up 4 bases, with 6 bases separating them. CDR1 and CDR2 from the germline V gene are MNHEY and SVGAGI. The CDR3 is 12 amino acids.

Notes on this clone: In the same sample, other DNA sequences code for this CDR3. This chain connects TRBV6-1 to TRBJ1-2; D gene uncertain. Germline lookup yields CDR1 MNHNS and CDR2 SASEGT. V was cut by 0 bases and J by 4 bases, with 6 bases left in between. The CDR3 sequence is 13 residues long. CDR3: CASSEAGGYGYTF. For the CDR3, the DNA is TGTGCCAGCAGTGAAGCGGGAGGCTATGGCTACACCTTC.

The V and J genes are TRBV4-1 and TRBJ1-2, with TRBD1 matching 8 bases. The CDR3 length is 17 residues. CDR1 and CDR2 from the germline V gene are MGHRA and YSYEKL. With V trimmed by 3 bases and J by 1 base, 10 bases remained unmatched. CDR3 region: CASSQGAGTGVNYGYTF. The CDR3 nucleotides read TGCGCCAGCAGCCAGGGGGCCGGGACAGGCGTTAACTATGGCTACACCTTC.

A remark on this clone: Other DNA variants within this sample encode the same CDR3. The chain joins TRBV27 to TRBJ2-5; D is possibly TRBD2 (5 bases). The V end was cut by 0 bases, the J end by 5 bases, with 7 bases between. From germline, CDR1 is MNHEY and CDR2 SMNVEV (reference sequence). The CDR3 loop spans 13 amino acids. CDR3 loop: CASSLSRGETQYF. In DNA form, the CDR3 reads TGTGCCAGCAGTTTATCTCGAGGGGAGACCCAGTACTTC.

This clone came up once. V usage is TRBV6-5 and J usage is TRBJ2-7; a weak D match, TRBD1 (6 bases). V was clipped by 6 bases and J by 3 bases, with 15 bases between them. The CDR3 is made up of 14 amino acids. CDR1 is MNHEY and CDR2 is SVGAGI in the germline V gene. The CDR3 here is CASRNRDNYYEQYF. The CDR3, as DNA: TGTGCCAGCAGGAACCGGGACAACTACTACGAGCAGTACTTC.

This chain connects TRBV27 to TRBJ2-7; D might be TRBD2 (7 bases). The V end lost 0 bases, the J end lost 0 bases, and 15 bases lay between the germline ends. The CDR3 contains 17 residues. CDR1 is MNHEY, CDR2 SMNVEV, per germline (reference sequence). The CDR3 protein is CASSLSVRGGSSYEQYF. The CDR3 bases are TGTGCCAGCAGTTTATCGGTGCGCGGGGGCAGCTCCTACGAGCAGTACTTC.

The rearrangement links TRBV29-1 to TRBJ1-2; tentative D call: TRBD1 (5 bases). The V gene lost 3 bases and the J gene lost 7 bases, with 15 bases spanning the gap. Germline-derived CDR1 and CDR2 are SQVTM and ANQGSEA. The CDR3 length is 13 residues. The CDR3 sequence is CSVDSVRASGYTF. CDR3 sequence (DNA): TGCAGCGTTGATAGTGTCAGGGCGTCTGGCTACACCTTC.